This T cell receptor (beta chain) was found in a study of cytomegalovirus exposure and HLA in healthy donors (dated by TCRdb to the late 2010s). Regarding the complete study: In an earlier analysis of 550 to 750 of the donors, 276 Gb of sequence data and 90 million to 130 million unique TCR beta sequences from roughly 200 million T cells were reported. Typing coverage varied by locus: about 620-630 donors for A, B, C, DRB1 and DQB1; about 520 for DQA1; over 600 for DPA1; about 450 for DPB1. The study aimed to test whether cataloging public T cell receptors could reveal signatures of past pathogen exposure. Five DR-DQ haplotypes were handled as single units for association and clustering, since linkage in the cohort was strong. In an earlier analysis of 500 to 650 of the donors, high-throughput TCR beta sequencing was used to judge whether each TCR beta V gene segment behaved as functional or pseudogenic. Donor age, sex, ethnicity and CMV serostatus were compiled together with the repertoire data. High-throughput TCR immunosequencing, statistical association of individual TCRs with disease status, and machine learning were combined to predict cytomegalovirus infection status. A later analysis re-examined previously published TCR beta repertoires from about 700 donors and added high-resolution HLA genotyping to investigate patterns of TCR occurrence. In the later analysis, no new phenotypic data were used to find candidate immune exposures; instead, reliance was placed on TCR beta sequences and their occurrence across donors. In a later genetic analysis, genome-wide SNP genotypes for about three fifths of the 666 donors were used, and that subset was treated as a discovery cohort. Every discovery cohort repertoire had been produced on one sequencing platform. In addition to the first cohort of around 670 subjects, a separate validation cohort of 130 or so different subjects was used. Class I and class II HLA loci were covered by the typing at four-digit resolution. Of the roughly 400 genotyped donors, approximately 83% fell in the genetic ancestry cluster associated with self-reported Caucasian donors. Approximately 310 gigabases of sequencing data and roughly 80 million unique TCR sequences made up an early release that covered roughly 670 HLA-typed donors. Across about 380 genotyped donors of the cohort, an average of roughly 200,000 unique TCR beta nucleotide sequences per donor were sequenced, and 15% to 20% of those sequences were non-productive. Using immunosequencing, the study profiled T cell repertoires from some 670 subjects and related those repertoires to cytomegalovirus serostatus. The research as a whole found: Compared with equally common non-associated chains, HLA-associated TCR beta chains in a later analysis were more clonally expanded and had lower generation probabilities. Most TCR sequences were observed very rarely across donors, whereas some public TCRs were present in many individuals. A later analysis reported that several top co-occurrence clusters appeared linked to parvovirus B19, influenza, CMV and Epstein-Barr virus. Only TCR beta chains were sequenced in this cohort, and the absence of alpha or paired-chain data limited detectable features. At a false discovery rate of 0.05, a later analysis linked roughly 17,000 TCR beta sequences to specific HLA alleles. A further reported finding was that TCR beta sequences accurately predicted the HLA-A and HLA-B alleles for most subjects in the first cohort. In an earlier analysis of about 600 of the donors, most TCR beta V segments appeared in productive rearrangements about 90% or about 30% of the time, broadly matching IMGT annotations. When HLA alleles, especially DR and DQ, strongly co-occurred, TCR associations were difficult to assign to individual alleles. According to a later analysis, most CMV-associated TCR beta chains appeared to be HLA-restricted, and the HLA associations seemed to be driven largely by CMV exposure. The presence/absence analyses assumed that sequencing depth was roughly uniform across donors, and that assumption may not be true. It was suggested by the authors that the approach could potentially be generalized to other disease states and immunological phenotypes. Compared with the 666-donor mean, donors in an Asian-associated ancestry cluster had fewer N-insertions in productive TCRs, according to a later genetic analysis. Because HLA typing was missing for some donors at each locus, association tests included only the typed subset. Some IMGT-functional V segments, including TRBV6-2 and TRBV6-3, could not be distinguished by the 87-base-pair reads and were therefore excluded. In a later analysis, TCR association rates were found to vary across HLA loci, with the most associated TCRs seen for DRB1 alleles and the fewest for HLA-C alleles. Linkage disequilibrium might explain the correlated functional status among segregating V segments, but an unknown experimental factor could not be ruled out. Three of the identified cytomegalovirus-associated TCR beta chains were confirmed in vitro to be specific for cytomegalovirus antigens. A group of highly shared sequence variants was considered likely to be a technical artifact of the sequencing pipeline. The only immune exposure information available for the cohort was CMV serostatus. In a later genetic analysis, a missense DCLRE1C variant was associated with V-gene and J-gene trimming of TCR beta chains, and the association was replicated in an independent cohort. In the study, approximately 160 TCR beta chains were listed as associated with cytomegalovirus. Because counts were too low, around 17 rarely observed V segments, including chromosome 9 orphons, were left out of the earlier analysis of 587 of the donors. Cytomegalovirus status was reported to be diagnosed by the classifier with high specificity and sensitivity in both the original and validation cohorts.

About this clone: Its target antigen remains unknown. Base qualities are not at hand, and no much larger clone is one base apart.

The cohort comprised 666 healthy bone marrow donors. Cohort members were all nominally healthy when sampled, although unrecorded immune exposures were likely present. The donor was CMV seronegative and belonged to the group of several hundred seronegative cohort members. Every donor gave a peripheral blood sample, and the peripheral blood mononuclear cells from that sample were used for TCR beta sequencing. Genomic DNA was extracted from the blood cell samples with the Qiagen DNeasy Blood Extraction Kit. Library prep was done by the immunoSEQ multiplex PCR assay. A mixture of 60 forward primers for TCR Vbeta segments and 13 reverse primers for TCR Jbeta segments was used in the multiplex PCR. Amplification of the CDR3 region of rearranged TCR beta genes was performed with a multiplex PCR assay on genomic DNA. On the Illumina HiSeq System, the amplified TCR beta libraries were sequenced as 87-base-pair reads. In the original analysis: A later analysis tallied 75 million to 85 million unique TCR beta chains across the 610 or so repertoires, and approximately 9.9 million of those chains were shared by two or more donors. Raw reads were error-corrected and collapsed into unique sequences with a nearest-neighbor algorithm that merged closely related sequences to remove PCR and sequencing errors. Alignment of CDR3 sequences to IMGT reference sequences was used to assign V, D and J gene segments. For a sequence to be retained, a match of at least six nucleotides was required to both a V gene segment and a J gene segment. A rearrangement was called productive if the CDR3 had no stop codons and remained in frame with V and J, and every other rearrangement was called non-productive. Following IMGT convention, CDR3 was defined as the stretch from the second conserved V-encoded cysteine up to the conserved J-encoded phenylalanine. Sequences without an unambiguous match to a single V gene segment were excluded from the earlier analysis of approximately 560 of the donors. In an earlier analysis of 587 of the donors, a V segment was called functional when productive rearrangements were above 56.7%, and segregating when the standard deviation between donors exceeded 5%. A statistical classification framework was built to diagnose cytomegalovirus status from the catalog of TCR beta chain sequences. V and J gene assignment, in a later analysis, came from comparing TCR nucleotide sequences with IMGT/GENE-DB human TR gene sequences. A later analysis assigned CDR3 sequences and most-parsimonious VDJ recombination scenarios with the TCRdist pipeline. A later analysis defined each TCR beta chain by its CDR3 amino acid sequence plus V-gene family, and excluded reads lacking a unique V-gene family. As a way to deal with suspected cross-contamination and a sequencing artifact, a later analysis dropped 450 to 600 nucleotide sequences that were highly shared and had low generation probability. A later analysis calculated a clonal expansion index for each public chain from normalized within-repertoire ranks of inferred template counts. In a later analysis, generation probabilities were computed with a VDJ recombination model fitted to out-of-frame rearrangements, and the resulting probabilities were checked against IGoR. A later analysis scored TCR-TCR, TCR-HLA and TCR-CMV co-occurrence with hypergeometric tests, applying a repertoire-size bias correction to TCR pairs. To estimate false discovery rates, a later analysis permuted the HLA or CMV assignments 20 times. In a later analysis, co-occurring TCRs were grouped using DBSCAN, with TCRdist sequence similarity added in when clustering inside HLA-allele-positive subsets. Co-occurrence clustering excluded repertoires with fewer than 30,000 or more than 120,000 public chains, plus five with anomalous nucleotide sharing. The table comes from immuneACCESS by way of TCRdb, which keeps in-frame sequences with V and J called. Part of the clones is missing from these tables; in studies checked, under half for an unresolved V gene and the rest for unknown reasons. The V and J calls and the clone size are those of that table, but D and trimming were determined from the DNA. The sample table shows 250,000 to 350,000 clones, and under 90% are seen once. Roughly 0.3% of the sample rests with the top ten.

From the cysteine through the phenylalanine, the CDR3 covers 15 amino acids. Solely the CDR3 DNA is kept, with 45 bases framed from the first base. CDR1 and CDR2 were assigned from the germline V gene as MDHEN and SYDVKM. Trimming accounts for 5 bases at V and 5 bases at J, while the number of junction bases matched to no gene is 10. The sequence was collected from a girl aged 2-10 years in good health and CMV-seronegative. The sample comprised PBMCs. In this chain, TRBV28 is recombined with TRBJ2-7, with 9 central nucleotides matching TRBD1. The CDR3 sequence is CASSPTGTGRNEQYF. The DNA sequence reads TGTGCCAGCAGTCCGACGGGGACAGGGCGGAACGAGCAGTACTTC.